The rows below give T cell receptor beta chains drawn from one sample of a study of monozygotic twins with inflammatory bowel disease. TCRdb reprocessed the 5' RACE reads and reports one entry per CDR3 protein, with no DNA. This specimen shows around 140,000 distinct CDR3 sequences; the ten leading clones hold 2% to 2.5%. The sample consisted of blood. The receptors come from a human donor with ulcerative colitis or Crohn's disease, or a healthy co-twin of an affected twin (not recorded which). Each CDR3 is given with its conserved first and last residue. Each record gives: J gene, V gene, CDR3 protein.

j_gene: TRBJ2-7; v_gene: TRBV12-3/TRBV12-4; CDR3aa: CASSLANSYEQYF
j_gene: TRBJ2-1; v_gene: TRBV5-6; CDR3aa: CASSLVGTRAGDEQFF
j_gene: TRBJ2-2; v_gene: TRBV6-2/TRBV6-3; CDR3aa: CASSYSRGPGELFF
j_gene: TRBJ2-7; v_gene: TRBV24-1; CDR3aa: CATSDNTGPYEQYF
j_gene: TRBJ2-5; v_gene: TRBV11-1; CDR3aa: CASSYSWGAETQYF
j_gene: TRBJ1-4; v_gene: TRBV9; CDR3aa: CASSAGGAANEKLFF
j_gene: TRBJ2-2; v_gene: TRBV7-2; CDR3aa: CASSSGLAGTGELFF
j_gene: TRBJ2-6; v_gene: TRBV19; CDR3aa: CASTERDGANVLTF
j_gene: TRBJ1-1; v_gene: TRBV20-1; CDR3aa: CSAIRGAFSTEAFF
j_gene: TRBJ1-5; v_gene: TRBV7-9; CDR3aa: CASSETGNQPQHF
j_gene: TRBJ2-3; v_gene: TRBV5-1; CDR3aa: CASSFVTSTDTQYF
j_gene: TRBJ2-3; v_gene: TRBV6-1; CDR3aa: CASLKGSGGPDTQYF
j_gene: TRBJ2-7; v_gene: TRBV28; CDR3aa: CASGPGAYEQYF
j_gene: TRBJ2-5; v_gene: TRBV19; CDR3aa: CASRLAGNQETQYF
j_gene: TRBJ1-1; v_gene: TRBV29-1; CDR3aa: CSVVGKRGGSEAFF
j_gene: TRBJ1-2; v_gene: TRBV7-2; CDR3aa: CASSLVGLGYTF
j_gene: TRBJ2-5; v_gene: TRBV6-5; CDR3aa: CASSTRWTGGQYF
j_gene: TRBJ1-5; v_gene: TRBV5-1; CDR3aa: CASSLDGSQPQHF
j_gene: TRBJ1-1; v_gene: TRBV6-5; CDR3aa: CASSYSWTEKAFF
j_gene: TRBJ1-5; v_gene: TRBV4-1; CDR3aa: CASSQWPDSNQPQHF